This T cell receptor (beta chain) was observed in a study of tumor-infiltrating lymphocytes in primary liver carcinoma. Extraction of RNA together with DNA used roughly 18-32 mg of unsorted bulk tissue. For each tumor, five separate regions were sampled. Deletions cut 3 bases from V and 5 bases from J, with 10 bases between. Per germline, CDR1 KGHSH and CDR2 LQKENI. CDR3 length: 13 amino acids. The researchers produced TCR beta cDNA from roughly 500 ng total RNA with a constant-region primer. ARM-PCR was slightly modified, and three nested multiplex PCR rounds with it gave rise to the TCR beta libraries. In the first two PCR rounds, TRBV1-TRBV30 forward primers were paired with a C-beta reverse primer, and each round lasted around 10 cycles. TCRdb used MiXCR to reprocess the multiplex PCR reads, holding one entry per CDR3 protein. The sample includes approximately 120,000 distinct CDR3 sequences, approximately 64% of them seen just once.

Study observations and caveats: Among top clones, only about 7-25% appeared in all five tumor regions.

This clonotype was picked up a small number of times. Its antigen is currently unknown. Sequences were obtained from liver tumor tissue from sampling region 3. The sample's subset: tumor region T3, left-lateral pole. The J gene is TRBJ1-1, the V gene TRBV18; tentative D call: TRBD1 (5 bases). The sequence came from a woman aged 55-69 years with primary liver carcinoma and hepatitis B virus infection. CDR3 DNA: TGTGCCAGCTCACCCGACCGGGGGACTGAAGCTTTCTTT. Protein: CASSPDRGTEAFF. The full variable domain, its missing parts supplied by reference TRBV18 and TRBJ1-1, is NAGVMQNPRHLVRRRGQEARLRCSPMKGHSHVYWYRQLPEEGLKFMVYLQKENIIDESGMPKERFSAEFPKEGPSILRIQQVVRGDSAAYFCASSPDRGTEAFFGQGTRLTVV.